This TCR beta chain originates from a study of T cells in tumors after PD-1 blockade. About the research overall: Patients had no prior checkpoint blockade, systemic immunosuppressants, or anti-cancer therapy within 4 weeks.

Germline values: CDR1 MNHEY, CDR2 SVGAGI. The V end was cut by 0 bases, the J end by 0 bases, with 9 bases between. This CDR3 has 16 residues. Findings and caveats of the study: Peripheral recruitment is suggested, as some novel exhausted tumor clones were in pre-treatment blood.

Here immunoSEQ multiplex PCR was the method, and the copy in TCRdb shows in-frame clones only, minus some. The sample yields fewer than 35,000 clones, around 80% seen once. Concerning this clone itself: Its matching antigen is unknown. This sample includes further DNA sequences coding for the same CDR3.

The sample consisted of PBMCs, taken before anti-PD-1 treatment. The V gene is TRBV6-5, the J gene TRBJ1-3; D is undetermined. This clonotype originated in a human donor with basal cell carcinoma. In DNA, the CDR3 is TGTGCCAGCAGTTACTCCGGCCAAAGCTCTGGAAACACCATATATTTT. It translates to CASSYSGQSSGNTIYF.